This entry concerns a single TCR beta chain. Antigen: not known. Trimming took off 4 bases at V and 6 bases at J, with 17 bases between the two ends. The CDR3 totals 15 residues. Per the germline V gene, CDR1 is LNHDA and CDR2 is SQIVND (reference sequence). This record belongs to a study of T cells in localized non-small cell lung cancer. Findings of the study overall: A median of 57 of the top 100 tumor clones appeared in adjacent lung, which was paired and uninvolved. Elevated blood T cell density was associated with longer overall survival. Measurement of T cell clonality placed uninvolved adjacent lung highest, above the level in tumor.

Here immunoSEQ multiplex PCR was the method, and the copy in TCRdb shows in-frame clones only, minus some. Of around 1,400 clones listed, around 23% were seen once; the top ten hold 15% to 17%. The receptor was derived from a male donor older than 55 with stage I squamous cell lung carcinoma. The specimen comprised lung tumor tissue, sampled before any cancer treatment. The gene calls are TRBV19 and TRBJ2-3; D is undetermined. The CDR3 sequence: CASSRGFSARDTQYF. CDR3 coding DNA: TGTGCCAGTAGTAGAGGCTTCAGCGCTCGGGATACGCAGTATTTT.